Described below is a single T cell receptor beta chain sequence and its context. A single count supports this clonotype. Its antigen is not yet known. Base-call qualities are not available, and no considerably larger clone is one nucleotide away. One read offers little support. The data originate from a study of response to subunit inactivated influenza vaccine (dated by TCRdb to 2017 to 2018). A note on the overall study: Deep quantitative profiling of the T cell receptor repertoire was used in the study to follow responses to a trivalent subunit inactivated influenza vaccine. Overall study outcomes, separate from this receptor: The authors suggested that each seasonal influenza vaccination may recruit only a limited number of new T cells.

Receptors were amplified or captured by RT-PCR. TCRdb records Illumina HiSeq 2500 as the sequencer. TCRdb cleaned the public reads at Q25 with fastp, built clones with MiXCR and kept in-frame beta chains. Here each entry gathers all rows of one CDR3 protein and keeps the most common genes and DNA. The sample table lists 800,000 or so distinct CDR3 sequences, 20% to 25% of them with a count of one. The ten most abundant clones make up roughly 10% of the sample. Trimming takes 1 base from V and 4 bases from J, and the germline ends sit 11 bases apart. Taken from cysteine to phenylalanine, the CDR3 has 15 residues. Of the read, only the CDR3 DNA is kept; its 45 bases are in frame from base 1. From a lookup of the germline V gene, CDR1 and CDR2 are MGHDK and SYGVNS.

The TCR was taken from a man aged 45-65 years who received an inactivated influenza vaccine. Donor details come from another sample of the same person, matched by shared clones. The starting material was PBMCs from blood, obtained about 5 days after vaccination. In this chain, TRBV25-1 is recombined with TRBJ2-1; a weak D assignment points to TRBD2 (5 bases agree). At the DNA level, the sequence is TGTGCCAGCAGTGAATTGGGAGCCACTTACAATGAGCAGTTCTTC. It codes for CASSELGATYNEQFF.